The rows below give T cell receptor beta chains drawn from one sample of a study of blood T cell repertoires in COVID-19. Measured with immunoSEQ multiplex PCR; TCRdb has only the in-frame clones, and not every one. Of about 160,000 clones in the sample, 75% to 90% were seen once. Sequencing was performed on peripheral blood. Receptors originate from a human donor with acute or convalescent COVID-19. The donor label of this sample is uncertain. Both conserved end residues are part of each CDR3. A D gene is named only where the DNA matches it firmly. The size entry is marked missing in some rows and otherwise reads once, few, many or a size class.

j_call | v_call | d_call | clone_size | cdr3_nt | cdr3_aa
TRBJ2-5 | TRBV5-1 | - | - | TGCGCCAGCAGCTTGAGTACGGGGTTGGAGACCCAGTACTTC | CASSLSTGLETQYF
TRBJ1-4 | TRBV30 | TRBD1 | few | TGTGCCTGGGGGAGACAGGGCCTTAATGAAAAACTGTTTTTT | CAWGRQGLNEKLFF
TRBJ2-1 | TRBV4-2 | TRBD1 | - | TGTGCCAGCAGCCAACCGGGACAGCTGATAGAGCAGTTCTTC | CASSQPGQLIEQFF
TRBJ1-2 | TRBV19 | TRBD1 | few | TGTGCCAGTACCCCACAGGGGTCCTATGGCTACACCTTC | CASTPQGSYGYTF
TRBJ1-4 | TRBV19 | - | - | TGTGCCAGTAGATCGGGTGTCCGGAATACTGAAAAACTGTTTTTT | CASRSGVRNTEKLFF
TRBJ1-2 | TRBV19 | TRBD1 | - | TGTGCCAGTAGAGTGATGGACAGGGCCTCTTATGGCTACACCTTC | CASRVMDRASYGYTF
TRBJ2-5 | TRBV7-2 | TRBD2 | once | TGTGCCAGCAGCCAGACCCCCCTAGCGGGGGGGCTGGAGACCCAGTACTTC | CASSQTPLAGGLETQYF
TRBJ1-1 | TRBV27 | - | - | TGTGCCAGCAGTTACGACAGATTTAACACTGAAGCTTTCTTT | CASSYDRFNTEAFF
TRBJ1-1 | TRBV6-1 | - | - | TGTGCCAGCAGTGAAACGGTTATAAACACTGAAGCTTTCTTT | CASSETVINTEAFF
TRBJ2-7 | TRBV7-8 | TRBD1 | - | TGTGCCAGCAGCATTGTATCCGGGACAGGGCCCTACGAGCAGTACTTC | CASSIVSGTGPYEQYF
TRBJ1-1 | TRBV5-5 | - | - | TGTGCCAGCAGCTTGGCAGGGGTACCGAACACTGAAGCTTTCTTT | CASSLAGVPNTEAFF
TRBJ1-5 | TRBV19 | TRBD1 | many | TGTGCCAGTAGTATAGGGCGGGACAGAAGCAATCAGCCCCAGCATTTT | CASSIGRDRSNQPQHF
TRBJ1-6 | TRBV12-5 | - | - | TGTGCTAGTGGTTTAACGGGGATAGACGTTTCTCCATCCCTCCACTTT | CASGLTGIDVSPSLHF
TRBJ1-6 | TRBV5-1 | TRBD1 | once | TGCGCCAGCAGCTTGGCGGATTTAGGGACAGGGGTTTCACCCCTCCACTTT | CASSLADLGTGVSPLHF
TRBJ1-2 | TRBV15 | - | - | TGTGCCACCAGTCCTGAAAAAGGGGGAACGACCTATGGCTACACCTTC | CATSPEKGGTTYGYTF
TRBJ1-3 | TRBV3-1/TRBV3-2 | - | - | TGTGCCAGCAGCACACAGGACTCTGGAAACACCATATATTTT | CASSTQDSGNTIYF
TRBJ2-7 | TRBV6-5 | - | once | TGTGCCAGCAGTTTCAATCCGGGCTCCTACGAGCAGTACTTC | CASSFNPGSYEQYF
TRBJ1-4 | TRBV10-1 | - | - | TGCGCCAGCAGCGGGCAGGGTAGCGAAAAACTGTTTTTT | CASSGQGSEKLFF
TRBJ1-2 | TRBV2 | - | - | TGTGCCAGCAGTCTGGACCGGGGAAGAGGGGGCTACACCTTC | CASSLDRGRGGYTF
TRBJ2-1 | TRBV18 | TRBD2 | once | TGTGCCAGCTCACCACTCCCTAGCGGGGGGTACAATGAGCAGTTCTTC | CASSPLPSGGYNEQFF
TRBJ1-5 | TRBV6-5 | - | - | TGTGCCAGCAAGGACGGCGGACACCCGAATCAGCCCCAGCATTTT | CASKDGGHPNQPQHF
TRBJ2-7 | TRBV4-2 | - | - | TGTGCCAGCAGCCTCGACCCGGACAGTGCCTACGAGCAGTACTTC | CASSLDPDSAYEQYF
TRBJ1-1 | TRBV19 | - | - | TGTGCCAGTAGTATAGATCTAGCGGCAGGGGCCCTGAACACTGAAGCTTTCTTT | CASSIDLAAGALNTEAFF
TRBJ2-7 | TRBV5-1 | - | - | TGCGCCAGCAGCTTTGGGGCAGGGGTACAGGACTCCTACGAGCAGTACTTC | CASSFGAGVQDSYEQYF
TRBJ2-6 | TRBV6-5 | - | once | TGTGCCAGCAGTAATAGGGCTCGGGAGGCCAACGTCCTGACTTTC | CASSNRAREANVLTF
TRBJ2-7 | TRBV7-2 | - | - | TGTGCCAGCAGCTTACAGGGGTACTCCTACGAGCAGTACTTC | CASSLQGYSYEQYF
TRBJ2-7 | TRBV2 | - | once | TGTGCCAGCAGTGAAAGCCTGGCCCCAGCTCGGGGGGAGCAGTACTTC | CASSESLAPARGEQYF
TRBJ1-5 | TRBV18 | - | - | TGTGCCAGCTCAGGAGACCGAGGGCAGCCCCAGCATTTT | CASSGDRGQPQHF
TRBJ1-1 | TRBV30 | - | - | TGTGCCTGGAGGACCTGGGAGGGGGTCGCTGAAGCTTTCTTT | CAWRTWEGVAEAFF
TRBJ1-2 | TRBV7-2 | TRBD1 | - | TGTGCCAGCAGCTTAAACAGGGGCAACTATGGCTACACCTTC | CASSLNRGNYGYTF
TRBJ1-2 | TRBV7-9 | - | - | TGTGCCAGCAGCTTAGAAGAGGGTGGCTACACCTTC | CASSLEEGGYTF
TRBJ1-2 | TRBV5-1 | - | once | TGCGCCAGCAGCTTGGCCGGGGTTAACTATGGCTACACCTTC | CASSLAGVNYGYTF
TRBJ2-5 | TRBV6-6 | - | - | TGTGCCAGCACCAGGACTCGACGGGGGTCAGAGACCCAGTACTTC | CASTRTRRGSETQYF
TRBJ2-1 | TRBV9 | - | - | TGTGCCAGCAGCGTAGGGAGGTTGAATGAGCAGTTCTTC | CASSVGRLNEQFF
TRBJ1-4 | TRBV6-5 | TRBD1 | few | TGTGCCATGGGACAGCGAACTTCAACTAATGAAAAACTGTTTTTT | CAMGQRTSTNEKLFF
TRBJ1-2 | TRBV5-4 | TRBD1 | - | TGTGCCAGCAGACAGGGGGTTAGGGATGGCTACACCTTC | CASRQGVRDGYTF
TRBJ2-1 | TRBV11-2 | - | - | TGTGCCAGCAGCACGACCCGGGAAGGAGGCAATGAGCAGTTCTTC | CASSTTREGGNEQFF
TRBJ1-1 | TRBV12-3/TRBV12-4 | - | once | TGTGCCAGCAGTCAAACAGGGCTAAGGGAAGCTTTCTTT | CASSQTGLREAFF
TRBJ2-7 | TRBV7-9 | - | few | TGTGCCAGCAGCTTAGTGGCCTGGCAGGGTATTGACGAGCAGTACTTC | CASSLVAWQGIDEQYF
TRBJ1-1 | TRBV9 | - | - | TGTGCCAGCAGCAACCGACAGGACGTGAACACTGAAGCTTTCTTT | CASSNRQDVNTEAFF
TRBJ1-5 | TRBV19 | - | - | TGTGCCAGTAGTAGCGCAGGGAAAAGCAATCAGCCCCAGCATTTT | CASSSAGKSNQPQHF
TRBJ1-2 | TRBV9 | TRBD1 | - | TGTGCCAGCAGCGCAGAACTTAGGGTGTCGAGGGGGCGAGGCTACACCTTC | CASSAELRVSRGRGYTF
TRBJ2-6 | TRBV19 | TRBD1 | - | TGTGCCAGTAGTCCGGCACAGGGGGCGTCTGGGGCCAACGTCCTGACTTTC | CASSPAQGASGANVLTF
TRBJ1-4 | TRBV28 | TRBD1 | - | TGTGCCAGCAGTTTAGGGACAGGGCAAGGGAGGGGATATGAAAAACTGTTTTTT | CASSLGTGQGRGYEKLFF
TRBJ1-1 | TRBV18 | TRBD1 | - | TGTGCCAGCTCACTTGGGACAGGCCCGATGAACACTGAAGCTTTCTTT | CASSLGTGPMNTEAFF
TRBJ1-2 | TRBV30 | TRBD1 | once | TGTGCCTGGGGCGTACAGGGGGCTCTCTATGGCTACACCTTC | CAWGVQGALYGYTF
TRBJ1-6 | TRBV30 | TRBD1 | - | TGTGCCTGGAGTGTACGGGGACAGGGTAAGACACCCCTCCACTTT | CAWSVRGQGKTPLHF
TRBJ1-6 | TRBV19 | - | - | TGTGCCAGTAGTACCCATGGCAGACTCTATAATTCACCCCTCCACTTT | CASSTHGRLYNSPLHF
TRBJ1-2 | TRBV2 | - | - | TGTGCCGATGCTATAGGGGCTGACTATGGCTACACCTTC | CADAIGADYGYTF
TRBJ2-7 | TRBV18 | - | - | TGTGCCAGCTCACCCCGACTAGAGGTCTCCTACGAGCAGTACTTC | CASSPRLEVSYEQYF
TRBJ1-1 | TRBV21-1 | - | - | TGTGCCAGCAGCAAACGGGGGGGAAAGACTGAAGCTTTCTTT | CASSKRGGKTEAFF
TRBJ1-2 | TRBV13 | - | - | TGTGCCAGCAGCTTGCCAGGTGGCTATGGCTACACCTTC | CASSLPGGYGYTF
TRBJ1-2 | TRBV20-1 | TRBD1 | - | TGCAGTGCCCGTGACAGGGGAGGCTACACCTTC | CSARDRGGYTF